Each of the 7 T cell receptor beta chains below was sequenced from the same sample in a study of T cell changes during pregnancy in multiple sclerosis. TCRdb's table, derived via immunoSEQ multiplex PCR, lists solely in-frame clones and lacks some. The data show 42,000 or so clones, roughly 93% seen once. The specimen comprised CD8+ T cells from peripheral blood mononuclear cells, sampled in the third trimester of pregnancy. The receptors come from a female donor with multiple sclerosis, enrolled in a pregnancy study.

The gene calls are TRBV28 and TRBJ1-4, with TRBD1 matching over 10 bases. Trimming at V came to 6 bases and at J to 8 bases, leaving 15 bases not matched to a gene. This CDR3 comprises 17 residues. CDR1 is MDHEN and CDR2 is SYDVKM in the germline V gene. The CDR3 here is CASSPTSAGQGGEKLFF. The DNA of the CDR3 is TGTGCCAGCAGCCCAACCTCGGCAGGACAGGGGGGGGAAAAACTGTTTTTT.

The chain joins TRBV5-5 to TRBJ2-1, with 7 bases matching TRBD2. Looked up from germline, CDR1 is SGHKS and CDR2 is YYEKEE (reference sequence). There are 12 residues in the CDR3. The junction had 0 bases not matched to a gene; V was cut back by 0 bases and J by 9 bases. CDR3 nucleotides: TGTGCCAGCAGCTTGGGACTAGCTGAGCAGTTCTTC. Its translation is CASSLGLAEQFF.

The rearrangement joins TRBV15 to TRBJ1-5, with D hard to call. The CDR3 is 16 amino acids. Germline CDR1 is LNHNV and CDR2 is YYDKDF (reference sequence). The V end was cut by 5 bases, the J end by 0 bases, with 14 bases between. The CDR3 protein is CATSLRRDYSNQPQHF. The DNA for the CDR3 is TGTGCCACCAGCCTACGCCGGGATTATAGCAATCAGCCCCAGCATTTT. Variable domain in full (rest from reference TRBV15 and TRBJ1-5): DAMVIQNPRYQVTQFGKPVTLSCSQTLNHNVMYWYQQKSSQAPKLLFHYYDKDFNNEADTPDNFQSRRPNTSFCFLDIRSPGLGDTAMYLCATSLRRDYSNQPQHFGDGTRLSIL.

The chain couples TRBV7-2 to TRBJ2-2; 8 nucleotides agree with TRBD1. The CDR3 loop spans 15 amino acids. Looked up from germline, CDR1 is SGHTA and CDR2 is FQGNSA. V lost 6 bases to trimming and J lost 2 bases; unmatched junction nucleotides: 5. The CDR3 nucleotides are TGTGCCAGCAGGCAGGACAGGGTAAACACCGGGGAGCTGTTTTTT. Its protein is CASRQDRVNTGELFF.

The CDR3 DNA sequence: TGTGCCAGCAGCGACCAGGGCGCGGGAGGTACAGATACGCAGTATTTT. Translated: CASSDQGAGGTDTQYF. The chain links TRBV6-4 to TRBJ2-3; 8 positions agree with TRBD2. V gave up 6 bases and J gave up 3 bases; unmatched junction bases: 11. CDR3 length equals 16 residues. The germline CDR1 and CDR2 sequences are MRHNA and SNTAGT.

The chain employs TRBV7-9 and TRBJ2-1, with D unresolved. Between the trimmed V and J ends, which lost 1 base and 4 bases, there was a span of 5 bases. CDR1 SEHNR and CDR2 FQNEAQ come from the germline V gene (reference sequence). This CDR3 has 13 amino acids. The CDR3 protein is CASSLGDYNEQFF. CDR3 coding DNA: TGTGCCAGCAGCTTAGGCGATTACAATGAGCAGTTCTTC.

By share, this clone ranks as medium-sized. The chain recombines TRBV21-1 with TRBJ2-1; TRBD1 reflects the table's D call only, with no check against the DNA. TRBV21-1 is a pseudogene locus. The CDR3 covers 13 residues. CDR3 DNA sequence: TGTGCCAGCAGCACAACAGGGACACCAGAGCAGTTCTTC. As protein: CASSTTGTPEQFF.